Listed below are T cell receptor beta chains from one sample, sequenced in a study of cytomegalovirus exposure and HLA in healthy donors. The protocol was immunoSEQ multiplex PCR, while the TCRdb copy is restricted to in-frame clones and leaves out a portion. The sample has roughly 140,000 clones, 78% seen once; the top ten hold roughly 2.9%. The specimen sequenced was PBMCs. Source of these receptors: a female donor in good health and CMV-seronegative. Both conserved end residues are part of each CDR3. D genes are given only for firm matches. The listing skips clone size in some rows; elsewhere it reads once, few, many or a size class.

clone size: NA; J gene: TRBJ1-2; V gene: TRBV28; D gene: TRBD1; CDR3 protein: CASSTPWTGEGYGYTF; CDR3 DNA: TGTGCCAGCAGTACCCCCTGGACAGGGGAGGGCTATGGCTACACCTTC
clone size: NA; J gene: TRBJ2-7; V gene: TRBV28; D gene: NA; CDR3 protein: CASSRGASYEQYF; CDR3 DNA: TGTGCCAGCAGCCGGGGGGCCTCCTACGAGCAGTACTTC
clone size: NA; J gene: TRBJ2-5; V gene: TRBV29-1; D gene: NA; CDR3 protein: CSVAQGTVETQYF; CDR3 DNA: TGCAGCGTTGCCCAGGGTACCGTAGAGACCCAGTACTTC
clone size: NA; J gene: TRBJ1-1; V gene: TRBV9; D gene: TRBD1; CDR3 protein: CASSGPTGVSTEAFF; CDR3 DNA: TGTGCCAGCAGCGGCCCGACAGGGGTGAGCACTGAAGCTTTCTTT
clone size: NA; J gene: TRBJ1-2; V gene: TRBV27; D gene: NA; CDR3 protein: CASSLQAKTVGYGYTF; CDR3 DNA: TGTGCCAGCAGTCTCCAGGCCAAAACGGTGGGCTATGGCTACACCTTC
clone size: NA; J gene: TRBJ1-2; V gene: TRBV5-1; D gene: NA; CDR3 protein: CASSLSLLANYGYTF; CDR3 DNA: TGCGCCAGCAGCTTGTCACTTCTAGCTAACTATGGCTACACCTTC
clone size: few; J gene: TRBJ1-3; V gene: TRBV5-4; D gene: TRBD1; CDR3 protein: CASSGTGVPEGNTIYF; CDR3 DNA: TGTGCCAGCAGCGGAACAGGGGTCCCCGAAGGAAACACCATATATTTT
clone size: NA; J gene: TRBJ2-7; V gene: TRBV28; D gene: TRBD1; CDR3 protein: CASSLPGQGSYEQYF; CDR3 DNA: TGTGCCAGCAGTCTACCGGGACAGGGCTCCTACGAGCAGTACTTC
clone size: few; J gene: TRBJ1-6; V gene: TRBV2; D gene: NA; CDR3 protein: CASSGGGSYNSPLHF; CDR3 DNA: TGTGCCAGCAGTGGAGGGGGCTCCTATAATTCACCCCTCCACTTT
clone size: NA; J gene: TRBJ2-5; V gene: TRBV6-1; D gene: NA; CDR3 protein: CASSDAGGRGETQYF; CDR3 DNA: TGTGCCAGCAGTGACGCCGGAGGGAGAGGAGAGACCCAGTACTTC
clone size: NA; J gene: TRBJ2-2; V gene: TRBV30; D gene: NA; CDR3 protein: CAWSVYRVPGELFF; CDR3 DNA: TGTGCCTGGAGTGTTTACAGGGTCCCCGGGGAGCTGTTTTTT
clone size: NA; J gene: TRBJ1-1; V gene: TRBV29-1; D gene: TRBD1; CDR3 protein: CSVEGGQGAGYTEAFF; CDR3 DNA: TGCAGCGTTGAAGGGGGGCAGGGGGCAGGGTACACTGAAGCTTTCTTT
clone size: NA; J gene: TRBJ2-7; V gene: TRBV7-9; D gene: TRBD1; CDR3 protein: CASSLAGTGGEQYF; CDR3 DNA: TGTGCCAGCAGCTTAGCTGGGACAGGGGGCGAGCAGTACTTC
clone size: NA; J gene: TRBJ2-7; V gene: TRBV30; D gene: TRBD2; CDR3 protein: CAWSEGLAGAYEQYF; CDR3 DNA: TGTGCCTGGAGTGAGGGACTAGCGGGGGCCTACGAGCAGTACTTC
clone size: once; J gene: TRBJ2-7; V gene: TRBV11-2; D gene: TRBD1; CDR3 protein: CASRNRDRAYEQYF; CDR3 DNA: TGTGCCAGCAGAAACCGGGACAGGGCTTACGAGCAGTACTTC
clone size: NA; J gene: TRBJ2-3; V gene: TRBV21-1; D gene: NA; CDR3 protein: CASSRTDRDCTDTQYF; CDR3 DNA: TGTGCCAGCAGCCGAACAGACCGGGACTGCACAGATACGCAGTATTTT
clone size: many; J gene: TRBJ1-2; V gene: TRBV2; D gene: NA; CDR3 protein: CARAFRVREDYTF; CDR3 DNA: TGTGCCAGGGCATTCAGGGTCCGTGAAGACTACACCTTC
clone size: NA; J gene: TRBJ1-1; V gene: TRBV28; D gene: NA; CDR3 protein: CASKRNTEAFF; CDR3 DNA: TGTGCCAGCAAGAGGAACACTGAAGCTTTCTTT
clone size: NA; J gene: TRBJ2-7; V gene: TRBV15; D gene: NA; CDR3 protein: CATSRGQSGWSSYEQYF; CDR3 DNA: TGTGCCACCAGCAGAGGGCAGAGCGGTTGGAGCTCCTACGAGCAGTACTTC
clone size: NA; J gene: TRBJ2-7; V gene: TRBV2; D gene: TRBD1; CDR3 protein: CASSDWTGLYEQYF; CDR3 DNA: TGTGCCAGCAGTGATTGGACAGGGCTTTACGAGCAGTACTTC
clone size: NA; J gene: TRBJ1-6; V gene: TRBV6-5; D gene: TRBD1; CDR3 protein: CASRRQGANSPLHF; CDR3 DNA: TGTGCCAGCAGAAGACAGGGGGCGAATTCACCCCTCCACTTT
clone size: NA; J gene: TRBJ2-6; V gene: TRBV9; D gene: NA; CDR3 protein: CASSGTSSGANVLTF; CDR3 DNA: TGTGCCAGCAGCGGAACTTCCTCTGGGGCCAACGTCCTGACTTTC
clone size: NA; J gene: TRBJ2-7; V gene: TRBV9; D gene: TRBD1; CDR3 protein: CASSKGQGAFRYEQYF; CDR3 DNA: TGTGCCAGCAGCAAGGGACAGGGGGCGTTTAGGTACGAGCAGTACTTC
clone size: few; J gene: TRBJ2-7; V gene: TRBV7-9; D gene: TRBD1; CDR3 protein: CASSLARWTGILKSGEQYF; CDR3 DNA: TGTGCCAGCAGCTTAGCGAGGTGGACAGGTATCCTTAAGTCGGGCGAGCAGTACTTC
clone size: once; J gene: TRBJ2-5; V gene: TRBV27; D gene: NA; CDR3 protein: CASSPTGETQYF; CDR3 DNA: TGTGCCAGCAGTCCCACCGGAGAGACCCAGTACTTC
clone size: NA; J gene: TRBJ1-2; V gene: TRBV28; D gene: NA; CDR3 protein: CASSLGGRGGYGYTF; CDR3 DNA: TGTGCCAGCAGTTTGGGCGGCAGGGGTGGGTATGGCTACACCTTC
clone size: NA; J gene: TRBJ2-3; V gene: TRBV30; D gene: NA; CDR3 protein: CAWSAPRGSLSAQYF; CDR3 DNA: TGTGCCTGGAGTGCCCCACGGGGGTCTTTATCGGCGCAGTATTTT